The 25 T cell receptor beta chains below all came from one sample that was sequenced in a study of STAT5B mutations in CD4+ large granular lymphocyte leukemia. The table came from immunoSEQ multiplex PCR; TCRdb's copy has only in-frame clones and leaves some out. The table lists tens of thousands of clones, 80% to 85% of them singletons. Specimen: CD4+ T cells from blood buffy coats. These receptors all come from a human donor in good health.

The rearrangement links TRBV11-2 to TRBJ2-1, with D possibly TRBD1 on 5 matching bases. The germline V gene has CDR1 SGHAT and CDR2 FQNNGV. With 0 bases removed from V and 9 bases from J, the gap between germline ends came to 6 bases. This CDR3 spans 12 amino acids. CDR3 bases: TGTGCCAGCAGCTTAGATAGGGGTGAGCAGTTCTTC. Residues: CASSLDRGEQFF.

This clone was observed a few times. The J gene is TRBJ2-7, the V gene TRBV2; the D is unclear. V lost 2 bases and J 3 bases, leaving 5 bases between the germline ends. Germline CDR1 and CDR2: SNHLY and FYNNEI. This CDR3 contains 12 residues. In DNA, the CDR3 is TGTGCCAGCAGTGAAACGCTCTACGAGCAGTACTTC. Amino acids: CASSETLYEQYF.

The rearrangement links TRBV7-3 to TRBJ2-3, with TRBD2 matching 14 bases. V lost 2 bases to trimming and J lost 4 bases; unmatched junction nucleotides: 2. This CDR3 is built from 16 residues. Germline CDR1 and CDR2: SGHTA and FQGTGA. CDR3 protein: CASSLSGLAGADTQYF. The CDR3 DNA reads TGTGCCAGCAGCTTATCGGGACTAGCGGGGGCAGATACGCAGTATTTT.

This chain uses TRBV28 with TRBJ1-6; 8 bases map to TRBD1. The CDR3 consists of 15 residues. From germline, CDR1 is MDHEN and CDR2 SYDVKM. Trimming at V came to 5 bases and at J to 9 bases, leaving 9 bases not matched to a gene. CDR3 region: CASSPSTGEFSPLHF. DNA of the CDR3: TGTGCCAGCAGTCCATCGACAGGGGAGTTTTCACCCCTCCACTTT.

The chain is built from TRBV2 and TRBJ2-7, with a weak D call TRBD2 (5 bases). Trimming removed 7 bases from V and 0 bases from J, with 16 bases in between. Germline-derived CDR1 and CDR2 are SNHLY and FYNNEI. The CDR3 sequence is 15 residues long. CDR3 in amino acids: CASKPTTLNSYEQYF. CDR3 DNA sequence: TGTGCCAGCAAGCCGACTACACTCAACTCCTACGAGCAGTACTTC.

The V and J genes are TRBV4-1 and TRBJ2-1; 11 bases are a match to TRBD2. The CDR3 has 20 residues. Germline lookup yields CDR1 MGHRA and CDR2 YSYEKL. V was pared by 4 bases and J by 4 bases, with 18 bases of the junction left unmatched. This chain's CDR3 is CASSRGGLIAGGPGYNEQFF. CDR3 sequence (DNA): TGCGCCAGCAGCCGAGGGGGGCTAATAGCGGGGGGGCCGGGTTACAATGAGCAGTTCTTC.

This clone was counted once. CDR3 residues: CASSSWISRGDGTNEQFF. CDR3 nucleotides: TGTGCCAGCAGCTCATGGATATCAAGGGGGGATGGCACAAATGAGCAGTTCTTC. J is TRBJ2-1 and V is TRBV11-3; D may correspond to TRBD1 or TRBD2 (6 bases each). Trimming pared 4 bases from V and 7 bases from J, leaving 26 bases between. This CDR3 is 18 amino acids long. CDR1 and CDR2 from the germline V gene are SGHNT and YENEEA.

The chain couples TRBV13 to TRBJ2-3; D possibly corresponds to TRBD2 (5 bases). There are 16 residues in the CDR3. Trimming shortened V by 0 bases and J by 3 bases, and 13 bases separated the two germline ends. CDR1 PRHDT and CDR2 FYEKMQ come from the germline V gene (reference sequence). The CDR3 nucleotides read TGTGCCAGCAGCTTAGGCCAAGGGAGAGAGACAGATACGCAGTATTTT. This codes for CASSLGQGRETDTQYF. The variable domain in full, completed from reference TRBV13 and TRBJ2-3, reads AAGVIQSPRHLIKEKRETATLKCYPIPRHDTVYWYQQGPGQDPQFLISFYEKMQSDKGSIPDRFSAQQFSDYHSELNMSSLELGDSALYFCASSLGQGRETDTQYFGPGTRLTVL.

Turning to this clone: The germline gene is not matched at one end of the junction; a read error may be the cause. The rearrangement joins TRBV9 to TRBJ2-1; TRBD2 matches 9 bases. Germline V gene lookup returns CDR1 SGDLS and CDR2 YYNGEE. This CDR3 has 19 amino acids. DNA for the CDR3: TGTGTCAGCAGCGTAGGCATCTTCGGGAGCGGGGGGCGCTACAATGAGCAGTTCTTC. The encoded protein is CVSSVGIFGSGGRYNEQFF.

V usage is TRBV6-1 and J usage is TRBJ1-2, with 7 bases fitting TRBD1. V trimming: 4 bases; J trimming: 5 bases; junction bases outside the gene matches: 7. CDR3 size: 14 residues. Germline CDR1 is MNHNS and CDR2 is SASEGT. The CDR3 sequence is CASSAPWTGYGYTF. As DNA, the CDR3 is TGTGCCAGCAGTGCACCGTGGACAGGATATGGCTACACCTTC.

The chain joins TRBV4-1 to TRBJ1-2, with 9 bases lining up with TRBD1. The V segment lost 0 bases and the J segment 7 bases; nucleotides outside the gene matches: 0. Per the germline V gene, CDR1 is MGHRA and CDR2 is YSYEKL. CDR3 size: 13 residues. The CDR3 sequence is CASSQETGGGYTF. CDR3 coding DNA: TGCGCCAGCAGCCAAGAGACAGGGGGTGGCTACACCTTC.

This clone showed up just a few times. The genes are TRBV4-1 and TRBJ2-7; 7 nucleotides align to TRBD1. Trimming at V came to 3 bases and at J to 3 bases, leaving 8 bases not matched to a gene. The CDR3 consists of 15 residues. CDR1 and CDR2 (germline): MGHRA, YSYEKL. As DNA, the CDR3 is TGCGCCAGCAGCCAGCAGACAGGGCTGGGCTACGAGCAGTACTTC. It codes for CASSQQTGLGYEQYF.

This chain links TRBV7-7 with TRBJ2-5; D may be TRBD2 (5 bases). Trimming cost V 4 bases and J 5 bases, with 5 bases left between them. In germline, CDR1 is SSHAT, CDR2 FNYEAQ (reference sequence). The CDR3 runs 11 residues. CDR3 bases: TGTGCCAGCAGCTCGGGGGAGACCCAGTACTTC. Its protein is CASSSGETQYF. The complete variable domain, with remaining parts taken from reference TRBV7-7 and TRBJ2-5, reads GAGVSQSPRYKVTKRGQDVTLRCDPISSHATLYWYQQALGQGPEFLTYFNYEAQPDKSGLPSDRFSAERPEGSISTLTIQRTEQRDSAMYRCASSSGETQYFGPGTRLLVL.

V usage is TRBV5-3 and J usage is TRBJ2-1, with 7 bases lining up with TRBD2. TRBV5-3 is an ORF; its function is uncertain. The length of the CDR3 is 14 residues. The V and J ends lost 3 bases and 6 bases, in that order; junction bases with no gene match: 6. This chain's CDR3 is CARSYGGNRNEQFF. The DNA of the CDR3 is TGTGCCAGAAGCTACGGGGGGAATCGCAATGAGCAGTTCTTC.

V is TRBV15 and J is TRBJ1-1; D unclear. V dropped 0 bases and J dropped 7 bases, with 6 bases sitting between them. The CDR3 extends over 12 amino acids. Germline CDR1 is LNHNV and CDR2 is YYDKDF (reference sequence). The CDR3: CATSRDRGEAFF. Written as DNA, the CDR3 is TGTGCCACCAGCAGAGATCGAGGTGAAGCTTTCTTT.

J is TRBJ2-1 and V is TRBV5-1; 7 bases are shared with TRBD2. Losses at the gene ends were 0 bases for V and 9 bases for J; bases not matched to a gene: 0. The CDR3 loop spans 12 amino acids. CDR1 is SGHRS and CDR2 is YFSETQ in the germline V gene. CDR3 DNA: TGCGCCAGCAGCTTGGAGCGGGGTGAGCAGTTCTTC. Its protein product is CASSLERGEQFF.

V usage is TRBV6-1 and J usage is TRBJ1-1, with TRBD1 matching over 7 bases. CDR1 is MNHNS, CDR2 SASEGT, per germline. V gave up 8 bases and J gave up 5 bases; unmatched junction bases: 8. The CDR3 loop spans 13 amino acids. CDR3 DNA sequence: TGTGCCAGCGGCAGGGGGGTCGAGACTGAAGCTTTCTTT. It translates to CASGRGVETEAFF.

This chain uses TRBV2 with TRBJ1-5; 9 positions match TRBD1. Germline assignment: CDR1 SNHLY and CDR2 FYNNEI. The CDR3 sequence is 14 residues long. V was pared by 7 bases and J by 4 bases, with 5 bases of the junction left unmatched. CDR3 in DNA: TGTGCCAGCAATCAAGACAGGGGGAATCAGCCCCAGCATTTT. It codes for CASNQDRGNQPQHF.

The chain joins TRBV11-2 to TRBJ2-7; a weak D match, TRBD2 (6 bases). The V end was cut by 5 bases, the J end by 2 bases, with 19 bases between. Germline values: CDR1 SGHAT, CDR2 FQNNGV. This CDR3 is 16 amino acids long. This CDR3 is CASSQGGGTGAYEQYF. The CDR3 nucleotides are TGTGCCAGCAGCCAGGGCGGCGGGACTGGGGCCTACGAGCAGTACTTC.

Written as DNA, the CDR3 is TGCGCCAGCAGCTTGGCTGGGAACACTGAAGCTTTCTTT. This codes for CASSLAGNTEAFF. The chain employs TRBV5-1 and TRBJ1-1; D unclear. This CDR3 contains 13 residues. V gave up 0 bases and J gave up 1 base, with 4 bases separating them. Germline V CDR1 and CDR2: SGHRS, YFSETQ.

Here the CDR3 reads CASSQDPPVAGVTDTQYF. DNA of the CDR3: TGTGCCAGCAGCCAAGACCCCCCGGTAGCGGGGGTCACAGATACGCAGTATTTT. The gene calls are TRBV4-2 and TRBJ2-3, with TRBD2 matching 9 bases. With V trimmed by 0 bases and J by 2 bases, 9 bases remained unmatched. Germline V gene lookup returns CDR1 LGHNA and CDR2 YNFKEQ. The CDR3 runs 18 residues.

The V gene is TRBV7-3, the J gene TRBJ2-3; D not resolved. This CDR3 is built from 12 residues. V was shortened by 2 bases and J by 10 bases, with 10 bases between the two germline ends. CDR1 is SGHTA and CDR2 is FQGTGA in the germline V gene. The DNA of the CDR3 is TGTGCCAGCAGCTTAGCATCGGGTGCGCAGTATTTT. This codes for CASSLASGAQYF.

V usage is TRBV9 and J usage is TRBJ1-1; no definite D call. Trimming took 0 bases from V and 6 from J, leaving 9 bases between them. Germline V gene lookup returns CDR1 SGDLS and CDR2 YYNGEE. This CDR3 spans 13 amino acids. In nucleotides, the CDR3 is TGTGCCAGCAGCGTAGGGCTAAGCGCTGAAGCTTTCTTT. As protein: CASSVGLSAEAFF.

This clone showed up just a few times. V gene TRBV9 combines with J gene TRBJ1-6, with a possible D match to TRBD1 (6 bases). The V end was cut by 0 bases, the J end by 8 bases, with 9 bases between. Germline assignment: CDR1 SGDLS and CDR2 YYNGEE. The CDR3 totals 14 residues. CDR3 DNA sequence: TGTGCCAGCAGCGTAGGTTCAGGGGATTCACCCCTCCACTTT. It translates to CASSVGSGDSPLHF.

The chain has TRBV19 and TRBJ2-7, with no clear D. Trimming shortened V by 6 bases and J by 4 bases, and 10 bases separated the two germline ends. The CDR3 is 12 amino acids. Per the germline V gene, CDR1 is LNHDA and CDR2 is SQIVND (reference sequence). The CDR3 nucleotides read TGTGCCAGTAGCCAGCGAGGATACGAGCAGTACTTC. Translated, it gives CASSQRGYEQYF.